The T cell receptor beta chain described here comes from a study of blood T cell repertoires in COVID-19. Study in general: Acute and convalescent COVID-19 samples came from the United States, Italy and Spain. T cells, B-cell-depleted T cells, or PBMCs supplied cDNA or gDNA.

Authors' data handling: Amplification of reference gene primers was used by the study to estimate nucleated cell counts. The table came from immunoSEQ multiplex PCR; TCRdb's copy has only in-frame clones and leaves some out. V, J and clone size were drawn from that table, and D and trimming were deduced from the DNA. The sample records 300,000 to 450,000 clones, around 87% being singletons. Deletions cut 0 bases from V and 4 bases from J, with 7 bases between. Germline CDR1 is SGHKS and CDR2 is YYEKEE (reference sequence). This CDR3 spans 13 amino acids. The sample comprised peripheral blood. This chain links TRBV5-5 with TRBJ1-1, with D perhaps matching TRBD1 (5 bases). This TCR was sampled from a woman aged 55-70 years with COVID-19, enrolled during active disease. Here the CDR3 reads CASSLAGITEAFF. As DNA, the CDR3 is TGTGCCAGCAGCTTGGCAGGGATCACTGAAGCTTTCTTT.